The next 3 T cell receptor beta chains were all read from a single sample in a study of shared clonotypes between healthy human individuals. The method was immunoSEQ multiplex PCR; TCRdb's version includes in-frame clones alone and lacks a portion of them. The profile covers about 600,000 clones, with less than 98% appearing a single time and approximately 0.057% taken by the ten largest. Sequencing was performed on naive CD4+ T cells sorted from blood. Subset meaning: CD45RA+ positively selected. These receptor sequences come from a woman in her thirties in good health.

This clone was picked up one time. The V and J genes are TRBV4-2 and TRBJ2-7, with D possibly TRBD2 on 6 matching bases. This CDR3 is 16 amino acids long. Germline CDR1 LGHNA, CDR2 YNFKEQ. Trimming cost V 5 bases and J 6 bases, with 23 bases left between them. The CDR3 region has the DNA TGTGCCAGCAGCTTGAGACCGGGAGCCCTGGCGGGCGAGCAGTACTTC. Its protein product is CASSLRPGALAGEQYF.

The V and J genes are TRBV18 and TRBJ1-5, with D maybe TRBD1 (6 bases). Germline V CDR1 and CDR2: KGHSH, LQKENI. V shed 5 bases and J shed 0 bases, with 14 bases lying between them. The length of the CDR3 is 16 residues. The CDR3, as DNA: TGTGCCAGCTCAGAGATGACAGGAAATAGCAATCAGCCCCAGCATTTT. Translation: CASSEMTGNSNQPQHF.

The chain joins TRBV2 to TRBJ2-3, with D hard to call. The CDR3 length is 15 residues. Germline CDR1 is SNHLY and CDR2 is FYNNEI. Between the trimmed V and J ends, which lost 4 bases and 0 bases, there was a span of 11 bases. CDR3 loop: CASSGRVISTDTQYF. For the CDR3, the DNA is TGTGCCAGCAGTGGGCGCGTCATTAGCACAGATACGCAGTATTTT. Variable domain in full (rest from reference TRBV2 and TRBJ2-3): EPEVTQTPSHQVTQMGQEVILRCVPISNHLYFYWYRQILGQKVEFLVSFYNNEISEKSEIFDDQFSVERPDGSNFTLKIRSTKLEDSAMYFCASSGRVISTDTQYFGPGTRLTVL.